The 14 T cell receptor beta chains below were found in one sample sequenced in a study of blood T cell repertoires in COVID-19 (dated by TCRdb to about 2020). Receptors were amplified or captured by the immunoSEQ multiplex PCR assay. TCRdb carries this immuneACCESS record with in-frame sequences only. Its versions omit some clonotypes, under half of them owing to an unresolved V gene in the studies checked, with the rest unexplained. In all, the sample holds about 240,000 clones, and about 89% of those were seen once. The ten largest clones represent over 4% of the sample. What was sequenced was PBMCs or T cells enriched from blood (not recorded which). These receptors were collected from a woman aged 30 to 39 who had recovered from COVID-19.

Regarding this clone: One end of the junction varies from germline; a read error may be responsible. The chain joins TRBV2 to TRBJ2-7; 7 bases match TRBD2. This CDR3 is 15 amino acids long. Germline CDR1 and CDR2: SNHLY and FYNNEI. CDR3: CASREGRGYSYEQYF. The CDR3 DNA is TGTGCCAGCAGGGAAGGGCGGGGGTACTCCTACGAGCAGTACTTC. The variable domain in full, completed from reference TRBV2 and TRBJ2-7, reads EPEVTQTPSHQVTQMGQEVILRCVPISNHLYFYWYRQILGQKVEFLVSFYNNEISEKSEIFDDQFSVERPDGSNFTLKIRSTKLEDSAMYFCASREGRGYSYEQYFGPGTRLTVT.

This chain uses TRBV6-5 with TRBJ1-2, with 7 nucleotides matching TRBD1. Germline V gene data show CDR1 as MNHEY and CDR2 as SVGAGI. The CDR3 is 14 residues long. V lost 6 bases, J lost 4 bases, and 8 bases stayed unmatched. CDR3: CASSRGQASYGYTF. The CDR3 nucleotides are TGTGCCAGCAGCAGAGGACAGGCCTCCTATGGCTACACCTTC.

The rearrangement joins TRBV11-3 to TRBJ2-6; 7 bases line up with TRBD2. The V gene end was trimmed by 5 bases and the J gene end by 0 bases; junction bases not matched to a gene: 13. CDR1 and CDR2 (germline): SGHNT, YENEEA. The CDR3 sequence is 19 residues long. CDR3 bases: TGTGCCAGCAGCCCTGGGACCGGTCGGGGGGACTCTGGGGCCAACGTCCTGACTTTC. This encodes CASSPGTGRGDSGANVLTF. Full variable domain (rest looked up from reference TRBV11-3 and TRBJ2-6): EAGVVQSPRYKIIEKKQPVAFWCNPISGHNTLYWYLQNLGQGPELLIRYENEEAVDDSQLPKDRFSAERLKGVDSTLKIQPAELGDSAVYLCASSPGTGRGDSGANVLTFGAGSRLTVL.

This clone was found once. Within the sample, other DNA sequences also encode this same CDR3. The rearrangement uses TRBV19 and TRBJ1-2, with D perhaps matching TRBD1 (6 bases). Deletions cut 7 bases from V and 2 bases from J, with 8 bases between. Per the germline V gene, CDR1 is LNHDA and CDR2 is SQIVND (reference sequence). The CDR3 is 12 amino acids. As DNA, the CDR3 is TGTGCCAGTAAGCAGGGGAACTATGGCTACACCTTC. Translated: CASKQGNYGYTF.

This chain connects TRBV4-1 to TRBJ2-3; a weak D match, TRBD1 (6 bases). CDR3 size: 15 residues. V dropped 3 bases and J dropped 1 base, with 11 bases sitting between them. Per the germline V gene, CDR1 is MGHRA and CDR2 is YSYEKL. CDR3 in amino acids: CASSQVRQGTDTQYF. CDR3 nucleotide sequence: TGCGCCAGCAGCCAGGTCAGACAGGGCACAGATACGCAGTATTTT.

This clone was picked up a small number of times. The chain carries TRBV15 and TRBJ1-4; TRBD1 is a possible D gene (6 bases). The germline V and J ends were trimmed by 7 bases and 0 bases, with 9 bases remaining between them. The CDR3 extends over 14 amino acids. Germline assignment: CDR1 LNHNV and CDR2 YYDKDF (reference sequence). CDR3 in DNA: TGTGCCACCACCACAGGGACAACTAATGAAAAACTGTTTTTT. Protein product: CATTTGTTNEKLFF.

The chain links TRBV4-1 to TRBJ1-6; TRBD1 matches at 9 bases. V lost 3 bases, J lost 5 bases, and 2 bases stayed unmatched. This CDR3 comprises 15 residues. Germline V lookup: CDR1 MGHRA, CDR2 YSYEKL. The CDR3 sequence is CASSHRQGDNSPLHF. As DNA, the CDR3 is TGCGCCAGCAGCCACCGACAGGGGGATAATTCACCCCTCCACTTT.

The chain recombines TRBV28 with TRBJ2-4, with D uncertain. From germline, CDR1 is MDHEN and CDR2 SYDVKM. Trimming took 4 bases from V and 8 from J, leaving 9 bases between them. The CDR3 loop spans 12 amino acids. CDR3 sequence (DNA): TGTGCCAGCAGTTCCTTCCAGGACATTCAGTACTTC. It is translated as CASSSFQDIQYF.

This chain joins TRBV19 and TRBJ2-4; D is uncertain. The germline V and J ends were trimmed by 9 bases and 0 bases, with 18 bases remaining between them. The germline V gene encodes CDR1 LNHDA and CDR2 SQIVND (reference sequence). The CDR3 has 16 amino acids. The CDR3 region is CASQPAPGTAKNIQYF. CDR3 in DNA: TGTGCCAGCCAACCGGCACCGGGTACAGCCAAAAACATTCAGTACTTC.

The V and J genes are TRBV19 and TRBJ1-2, with D unclear. The V gene's germline CDR1 is LNHDA and CDR2 SQIVND (reference sequence). The germline V and J ends were trimmed by 1 base and 8 bases, with 5 bases remaining between them. The CDR3 length is 11 residues. DNA of the CDR3: TGTGCCAGTAGTATAGGTCGGGGCTACACCTTC. It yields the protein CASSIGRGYTF.

The chain couples TRBV4-1 to TRBJ1-1; D not resolved. Looked up from germline, CDR1 is MGHRA and CDR2 is YSYEKL. Trimming stripped 4 bases from V and 1 base from J, with 7 bases between. The CDR3 runs 13 residues. The CDR3 here is CASSRNSNTEAFF. In nucleotides, the CDR3 is TGCGCCAGCAGCCGAAACTCGAACACTGAAGCTTTCTTT.

V is TRBV2 and J is TRBJ1-2; tentative D call: TRBD1 (6 bases). This CDR3 has 14 amino acids. CDR1 is SNHLY, CDR2 FYNNEI, per germline. Between the trimmed V and J ends, which lost 3 bases and 6 bases, there was a span of 14 bases. The CDR3 region has the DNA TGTGCCAGCAGTGATATCAGGGGCCCGGATGGCTACACCTTC. It specifies CASSDIRGPDGYTF.

V is TRBV7-9 and J is TRBJ2-2; D gene uncertain. CDR1 is SEHNR, CDR2 FQNEAQ, per germline (reference sequence). V gave up 5 bases and J gave up 3 bases, with 10 bases separating them. The CDR3 contains 14 residues. This chain's CDR3 is CASSRDGDTGELFF. In nucleotides, the CDR3 is TGTGCCAGCAGCCGCGACGGAGACACCGGGGAGCTGTTTTTT.

The chain uses TRBV6-5 and TRBJ1-3; the match to TRBD1 covers 7 bases. The CDR3 is made up of 16 amino acids. Germline CDR1 is MNHEY and CDR2 is SVGAGI. Trimming took 0 bases from V and 4 from J; bases not matched to a gene: 6. The CDR3 protein is CASSYSEQGTGNTIYF. DNA of the CDR3: TGTGCCAGCAGTTACTCAGAACAGGGGACGGGAAACACCATATATTTT.